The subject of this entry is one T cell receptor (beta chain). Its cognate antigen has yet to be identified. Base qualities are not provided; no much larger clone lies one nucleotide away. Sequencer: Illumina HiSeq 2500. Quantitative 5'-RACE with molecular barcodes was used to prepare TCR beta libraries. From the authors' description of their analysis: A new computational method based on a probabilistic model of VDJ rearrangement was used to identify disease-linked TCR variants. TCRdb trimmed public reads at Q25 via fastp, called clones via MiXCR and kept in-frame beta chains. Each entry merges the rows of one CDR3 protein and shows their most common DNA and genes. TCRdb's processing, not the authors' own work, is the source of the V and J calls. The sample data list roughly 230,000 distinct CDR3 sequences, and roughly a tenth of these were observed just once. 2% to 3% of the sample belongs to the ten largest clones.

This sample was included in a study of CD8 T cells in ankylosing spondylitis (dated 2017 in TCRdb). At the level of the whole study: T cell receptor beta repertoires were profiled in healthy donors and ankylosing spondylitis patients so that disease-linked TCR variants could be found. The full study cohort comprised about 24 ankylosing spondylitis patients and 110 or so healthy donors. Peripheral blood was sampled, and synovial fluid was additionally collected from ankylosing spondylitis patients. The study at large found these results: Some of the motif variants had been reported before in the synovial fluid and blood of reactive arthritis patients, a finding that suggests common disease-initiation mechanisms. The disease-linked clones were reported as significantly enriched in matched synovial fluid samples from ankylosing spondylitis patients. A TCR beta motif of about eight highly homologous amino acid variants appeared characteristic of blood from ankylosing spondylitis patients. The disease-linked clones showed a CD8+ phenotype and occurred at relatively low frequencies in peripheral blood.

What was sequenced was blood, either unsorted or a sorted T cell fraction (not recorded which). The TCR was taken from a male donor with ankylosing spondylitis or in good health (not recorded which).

The CDR3 is CAGSDGVHEQYF. The nucleotides are TGTGCTGGCTCGGACGGAGTCCACGAGCAGTACTTC. The rearranged chain carries TRBV7-9 and TRBJ2-7; no D segment can be confidently identified. In the germline V gene (reference sequence), CDR1 corresponds to SEHNR and CDR2 to FQNEAQ. The CDR3 runs 12 amino acids, cysteine and phenylalanine included. Left in the record is the CDR3 DNA by itself, 36 bases read in frame from the first base.